These T cell receptor beta chains were read from a single sample in a study of CD8 T cells in ankylosing spondylitis. TCRdb used MiXCR to reprocess the 5' RACE reads, holding one entry per CDR3 protein. Of more than 650,000 distinct CDR3 sequences listed, roughly 12% are singletons. Material: blood, either unsorted or a sorted T cell fraction (not recorded which). The receptor set was obtained from a male donor with ankylosing spondylitis. The CDR3 runs from the conserved cysteine through the conserved F or W. The D gene is left open where the match is weak. Clone size appears in some rows only: once, few, many, or a class for an expanded clone.

J gene	clone size	V gene	D gene	CDR3 DNA	CDR3 protein
TRBJ2-3	few	TRBV10-3	TRBD1	TGTGCCATCGGGACAGGGGCCACAGATACGCAGTATTTT	CAIGTGATDTQYF
TRBJ2-5	few	TRBV20-1	TRBD2	TGCAGTGCCCCTCCGAATAGCGGGAGAGTGAGAGAGACCCAGTACTTC	CSAPPNSGRVRETQYF
TRBJ2-3	few	TRBV29-1	TRBD2	TGCAGCGTTGAGAAGGGGAGCGGGGGGATTAGAGATACGCAGTATTTT	CSVEKGSGGIRDTQYF
TRBJ2-3	NA	TRBV4-3	TRBD2	TGCGCCAGCAGCCAAGCGCTACTAGCGGGGGGCACAGATACGCAGTATTTT	CASSQALLAGGTDTQYF
TRBJ1-2	few	TRBV6-1	TRBD1	TGTGCCAGCAGGGAGACAGGGTACCGCTTACATGGCTACACCTTC	CASRETGYRLHGYTF
TRBJ2-7	many	TRBV29-1	TRBD2	TGCAGCGTTGGTGGTGGCGGGGGAACAGCCTTGGGCGAGCAGTACTTC	CSVGGGGGTALGEQYF
TRBJ2-1	few	TRBV24-1	TRBD1	TGTGCCACCAGTGATAACCGGGACAGGGGCCCCGGGAGCTCCTACAATGAGCAGTTCTTC	CATSDNRDRGPGSSYNEQFF
TRBJ2-5	few	TRBV20-1	NA	TGCAGTGCTAGAGAGTGGGTAAACCAAGAGACCCAGTACTTC	CSAREWVNQETQYF
TRBJ1-2	NA	TRBV20-1	TRBD1	TGCAGTGCTACCCTACAGGGGGTCTGGGGCTACACCTTC	CSATLQGVWGYTF
TRBJ2-1	few	TRBV7-2	TRBD2	TGTGCCAGCAGCCAGGTACCGGGACTAGTCTACAATGAGCAGTTCTTC	CASSQVPGLVYNEQFF
TRBJ2-3	few	TRBV6-1	NA	TGTGCCAGCAGGACGTTGGCAGCCACAGATACGCAGTATTTT	CASRTLAATDTQYF
TRBJ1-2	many	TRBV12-3/TRBV12-4	NA	TGTGCCAGCAGCTCACGCGTCGGGGTCTACACCTTC	CASSSRVGVYTF
TRBJ1-2	many	TRBV7-2	NA	TGTGCCAGCAGCTCCGGACGGAACTATGGCTACACCTTC	CASSSGRNYGYTF
TRBJ2-7	many	TRBV27	TRBD1	TGTGCCAGTTCTCGGACAGGAACCTACGAGCAGTACTTC	CASSRTGTYEQYF
TRBJ1-6	many	TRBV5-1	NA	TGCGCCAGCAGCTTGGACCAGGCTAATTCACCCCTCCACTTT	CASSLDQANSPLHF
TRBJ1-6	few	TRBV20-1	NA	TGCAGTGCTGGAGGCTCCTATAATTCACCCCTCCACTTT	CSAGGSYNSPLHF
TRBJ2-6	NA	TRBV5-1	NA	TGCGCCAGCAGTCGCGTAGGGTCTGACGGGGCCAACGTCCTGACTTTC	CASSRVGSDGANVLTF
TRBJ2-2	few	TRBV5-1	TRBD1	TGCGCCAGCAGCTTGGAGGGGGCCGTTTATACCGGGGAGCTGTTTTTT	CASSLEGAVYTGELFF
TRBJ2-2	NA	TRBV7-2	NA	TGTGCCAGCAGCTTCCGGACAGAGATCGCCGGGGAGCTGTTTTTT	CASSFRTEIAGELFF
TRBJ1-1	many	TRBV4-2	NA	TGTGCCAGCAGCCACCCTCCGGCCCTTATGGTGAACACTGAAGCTTTCTTT	CASSHPPALMVNTEAFF
TRBJ2-6	NA	TRBV11-1	NA	TGTGCCAGCAGCACCGACCTCATTTCTGGGGCCAACGTCCTGACTTTC	CASSTDLISGANVLTF
TRBJ1-2	few	TRBV28	NA	TGTGCCAGCAGTTTATGGGGGGACCCTGGCTACACCTTC	CASSLWGDPGYTF
TRBJ1-2	many	TRBV12-3/TRBV12-4	NA	TGTGCCAGCAGTCCCCAGAGAACTAATGGCTACACCTTC	CASSPQRTNGYTF
TRBJ2-7	once	TRBV5-1	NA	TGCGCCAGCAGATCGGACTTGAGGGACGAGCAGTACTTC	CASRSDLRDEQYF
TRBJ2-3	few	TRBV11-2	NA	TGTGCCAGCAGCCCCGCCTGGGCAGATACGCAGTATTTT	CASSPAWADTQYF